A single sample gave rise to the 21 T cell receptor beta chains below, sequenced in a study of graft-versus-host responses after intestinal transplantation. The protocol was immunoSEQ multiplex PCR, while the TCRdb copy is restricted to in-frame clones and leaves out a portion. The sample consists of about 93,000 clones, around 93% of them appearing once. No antigen has been identified for these receptors. The sequencing here drew on unstimulated CD8+ T cells sorted from spleen or lymph node cells, taken before intestinal transplant. The receptors come from a human donor who received an intestinal transplant.

The rearrangement uses TRBV2 and TRBJ2-3; 10 nucleotides match TRBD1. V was clipped by 6 bases and J by 4 bases; unmatched bases: 7. CDR1 is SNHLY, CDR2 FYNNEI, per germline. This CDR3 has 15 residues. CDR3 DNA sequence: TGTGCCAGCAGCCCCGGACAGGGGGAGGCAGATACGCAGTATTTT. It yields the protein CASSPGQGEADTQYF.

The J gene is TRBJ1-2, the V gene TRBV5-6, with TRBD1 matching over 7 bases. CDR1 and CDR2 (germline): SGHDT, YYEEEE. V trimming: 6 bases; J trimming: 0 bases; junction bases outside the gene matches: 11. The CDR3 length is 16 residues. The CDR3 bases are TGTGCCAGCACGCCTCTCGGGGACAGCCCTAACTATGGCTACACCTTC. Translation: CASTPLGDSPNYGYTF.

This clone was seen only once. The chain couples TRBV5-8 to TRBJ2-7; 9 nucleotides match TRBD1. Germline loops: CDR1 SGHTS, CDR2 YDEGEE. This CDR3 has 14 residues. J was trimmed by 2 bases and V by 0 bases; bases with no gene match: 0. CDR3 sequence (DNA): TGTGCCAGCAGCTTGGGGGACAGGGCCTACGAGCAGTACTTC. Protein sequence: CASSLGDRAYEQYF.

The genes are TRBV30 and TRBJ1-1, with D perhaps matching TRBD1 (5 bases). The CDR3 has 12 amino acids. Trimming cost V 3 bases and J 7 bases, with 12 bases left between them. CDR1 is GTSNPN and CDR2 is SVGIG in the germline V gene (reference sequence). This CDR3 is CAWREIQDEAFF. CDR3 coding DNA: TGTGCCTGGAGGGAGATACAGGATGAAGCTTTCTTT.

This clone has just a few counts. This chain uses TRBV21-1 with TRBJ1-4; the table assigns TRBD1, which was not confirmed against the DNA. TRBV21-1 is noted as a pseudogene. The CDR3 runs 18 residues. The CDR3 sequence is CASSIQGAQVYTNEKLFF. Here the CDR3 DNA reads TGTGCCAGCAGCATACAGGGGGCGCAAGTTTACACTAATGAAAAACTGTTTTTT.

The rearrangement joins TRBV28 to TRBJ1-1; tentatively, D is TRBD1 (6 bases). The V gene's germline CDR1 is MDHEN and CDR2 SYDVKM. The CDR3 totals 14 residues. V was clipped by 8 bases and J by 4 bases, with 17 bases between them. The CDR3: CASLRGEGRTEAFF. CDR3 nucleotides: TGTGCCAGCCTAAGGGGGGAGGGACGCACTGAAGCTTTCTTT.

The genes are TRBV2 and TRBJ2-7, with 10 bases aligning to TRBD2. V shed 2 bases and J 6 bases; nucleotides not matched to a gene: 10. The CDR3 has 16 amino acids. Germline assignment: CDR1 SNHLY and CDR2 FYNNEI. CDR3 loop: CASSESASGSTVEQYF. DNA of the CDR3: TGTGCCAGCAGTGAATCGGCTAGCGGGAGTACCGTCGAGCAGTACTTC.

The V gene is TRBV7-9, the J gene TRBJ1-6, with TRBD1 identical over 7 bases. The CDR3 runs 15 residues. Germline V gene data show CDR1 as SEHNR and CDR2 as FQNEAQ (reference sequence). Trimming at V came to 6 bases and at J to 7 bases, leaving 9 bases not matched to a gene. This CDR3 reads CASRAGGANNSPLHF. The CDR3 DNA follows: TGTGCCAGCAGAGCAGGGGGAGCAAACAATTCACCCCTCCACTTT.

The chain is built from TRBV4-2 and TRBJ2-3, with D possibly matching TRBD2 (6 bases). CDR1 and CDR2 (germline): LGHNA, YNFKEQ. The CDR3 contains 20 residues. The V and J ends lost 4 bases and 1 base respectively, with 27 bases between them. The CDR3 here is CASSLALVYGATGGTDTQYF. CDR3 in DNA: TGTGCCAGCAGCCTTGCCCTAGTGTACGGCGCTACGGGGGGCACAGATACGCAGTATTTT.

The chain is built from TRBV19 and TRBJ2-7, with TRBD2 as a possible D gene (6 bases). Germline V gene lookup returns CDR1 LNHDA and CDR2 SQIVND (reference sequence). The CDR3 consists of 13 residues. Trimming shortened V by 5 bases and J by 0 bases, and 8 bases separated the two germline ends. The CDR3 here is CASSYGSSYEQYF. CDR3 coding DNA: TGTGCCAGTAGTTACGGGAGCTCCTACGAGCAGTACTTC. Filled out from reference TRBV19 and TRBJ2-7, the complete variable domain reads DGGITQSPKYLFRKEGQNVTLSCEQNLNHDAMYWYRQDPGQGLRLIYYSQIVNDFQKGDIAEGYSVSREKKESFPLTVTSAQKNPTAFYLCASSYGSSYEQYFGPGTRLTVT.

This clone was picked up a small number of times. The gene calls are TRBV19 and TRBJ1-1; 7 bases line up with TRBD1. This CDR3 is 11 amino acids long. J was trimmed by 4 bases and V by 10 bases; bases with no gene match: 3. Looked up from germline, CDR1 is LNHDA and CDR2 is SQIVND (reference sequence). The CDR3 region has the DNA TGTGCCACTGGGACAGCCACTGAAGCTTTCTTT. Translation gives CATGTATEAFF.

V and J are TRBV21-1 and TRBJ1-5; the table's D call, TRBD1, has no DNA check behind it. TRBV21-1 is marked as a pseudogene. The CDR3 loop spans 19 amino acids. In nucleotides, the CDR3 is TGTGCCAGCAGCAAAGTCGGTGGCCAGGGATCAGATAGCAATCAGCCCCAGCATTTT. Protein product: CASSKVGGQGSDSNQPQHF.

The rearrangement joins TRBV30 to TRBJ2-3, with D possibly matching TRBD1 (5 bases). This CDR3 comprises 15 residues. Germline V gives CDR1 GTSNPN, CDR2 SVGIG (reference sequence). Trimming cost V 0 bases and J 7 bases, with 17 bases left between them. The CDR3 coding sequence is TGTGCCTGGAGTGTTTTTGACAGTGCAACTTATACGCAGTATTTT. Translated: CAWSVFDSATYTQYF.

The chain recombines TRBV11-2 with TRBJ2-7; TRBD2 matches 11 bases. Germline V gene data show CDR1 as SGHAT and CDR2 as FQNNGV. Germline trimming cut 4 bases from V and 7 bases from J; bases unmatched to any gene: 12. This CDR3 is built from 16 residues. CDR3 sequence reads: CASSSQLGLAGSEQYF. The CDR3 DNA reads as TGTGCCAGCAGCTCGCAACTTGGACTAGCGGGCTCAGAGCAGTACTTC.

The chain's CDR3 is CASSAQGSTPLHF. DNA for the CDR3: TGTGCCAGCAGCGCACAGGGTTCCACCCCCCTCCACTTT. This chain uses TRBV5-6 with TRBJ1-6; D may be TRBD1 (6 bases). This CDR3 spans 13 amino acids. Per germline, CDR1 SGHDT and CDR2 YYEEEE. With 4 bases removed from V and 13 bases from J, the gap between germline ends came to 15 bases.

The chain is built from TRBV10-3 and TRBJ2-4, with 12 nucleotides matching TRBD2. Germline trimming cut 4 bases from V and 8 bases from J; bases unmatched to any gene: 6. This CDR3 region has 15 residues. CDR1 and CDR2 (germline): ENHRY, SYGVKD. CDR3 DNA sequence: TGTGCCATCAGTGCTAGCGGGGGGGCTGGAGACATTCAGTACTTC. Its translation is CAISASGGAGDIQYF.

This chain uses TRBV5-6 with TRBJ2-1; 8 bases are shared with TRBD2. CDR1 is SGHDT, CDR2 YYEEEE, per germline. There are 15 residues in the CDR3. With 3 bases clipped from V and 8 bases from J, the junction kept 10 bases outside the gene matches. CDR3 DNA sequence: TGTGCCAGCAGCTATCCGGGACTAGAGGTCCATGAGCAGTTCTTC. This encodes CASSYPGLEVHEQFF. The full variable domain, its missing parts supplied by reference TRBV5-6 and TRBJ2-1, is DAGVTQSPTHLIKTRGQQVTLRCSPKSGHDTVSWYQQALGQGPQFIFQYYEEEERQRGNFPDRFSGHQFPNYSSELNVNALLLGDSALYLCASSYPGLEVHEQFFGPGTRLTVL.

The chain joins TRBV4-2 to TRBJ2-7; D is possibly TRBD2 (6 bases). V was trimmed by 4 bases and J by 0 bases, leaving 16 bases between them. Germline V lookup: CDR1 LGHNA, CDR2 YNFKEQ. The CDR3 contains 16 residues. The CDR3 sequence is CASSLDPGLSSYEQYF. The CDR3, as DNA: TGTGCCAGCAGCCTAGACCCGGGACTCAGCTCCTACGAGCAGTACTTC.

This clone was observed a handful of times. V usage is TRBV27 and J usage is TRBJ2-1; 10 bases agree with TRBD1. J gave up 9 bases and V 3 bases, and 5 bases lay outside the gene matches. CDR1 and CDR2 (germline): MNHEY, SMNVEV (reference sequence). The CDR3 totals 14 residues. DNA for the CDR3: TGTGCCAGCAGTTTCGGGACAGGGGTTAGTGAGCAGTTCTTC. This gives the protein CASSFGTGVSEQFF.

CDR3 region: CASSYPLGVQRERNNEQFF. For the CDR3, the DNA is TGTGCCAGCAGCTACCCACTAGGCGTTCAGCGGGAACGCAACAATGAGCAGTTCTTC. V and J are TRBV7-8 and TRBJ2-1, with 7 positions matching TRBD2. V lost 4 bases and J lost 5; bases outside the gene matches: 20. The length of the CDR3 is 19 residues. Germline CDR1 is SGHVS and CDR2 is FQNEAQ.

This sequence joins TRBV4-1 and TRBJ2-7, with D perhaps TRBD1 (5 bases). Trimming took 0 bases from V and 1 from J, leaving 10 bases between them. This CDR3 is built from 15 residues. In germline, CDR1 is MGHRA, CDR2 YSYEKL. The CDR3 DNA reads TGCGCCAGCAGCCAAGAAACAGGATATTCCTACGAGCAGTACTTC. Residues: CASSQETGYSYEQYF.